This T cell receptor beta chain was documented in a study of blood T cells in healthy people across ages. The CDR3 runs 16 residues. Looked up from germline, CDR1 is MDHEN and CDR2 is SYDVKM. Unmatched junction bases numbered 9, after V lost 7 bases and J lost 3 bases. General study points: Long-lived and aged donors differed, with more naive CD4+ cells and higher diversity in the long-lived.

For the second PCR, which ran for 7 to 11 cycles, a sample-barcoded 5' primer and a J-beta primer mix were used. Tags on each cDNA molecule came from a template-switch adaptor with 12 random nucleotides. TCRdb used MiXCR to reprocess the 5' RACE reads, holding one entry per CDR3 protein. Here the sample spans over 1.5 million distinct CDR3 sequences, around 50% being singletons. In regard to this clonotype: Its cognate antigen is unknown.

The V and J genes are TRBV28 and TRBJ1-6; the match to TRBD1 covers 7 bases. Material for sequencing was blood. The receptor was derived from a woman between 40 and 50 years old in good health. For the CDR3, the DNA is TGTGCCAGCATTCCTACAGGGGCGGGCTATAATTCACCCCTCCACTTT. Translation gives CASIPTGAGYNSPLHF.